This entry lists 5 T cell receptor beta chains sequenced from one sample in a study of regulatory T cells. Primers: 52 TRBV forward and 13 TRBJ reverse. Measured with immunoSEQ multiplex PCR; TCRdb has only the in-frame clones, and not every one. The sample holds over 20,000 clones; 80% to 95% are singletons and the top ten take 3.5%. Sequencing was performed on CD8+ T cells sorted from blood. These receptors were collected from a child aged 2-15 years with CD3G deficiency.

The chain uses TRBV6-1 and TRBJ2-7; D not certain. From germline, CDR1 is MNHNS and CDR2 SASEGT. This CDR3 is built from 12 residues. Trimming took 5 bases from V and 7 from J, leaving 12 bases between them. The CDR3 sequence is CASSHNMREQYF. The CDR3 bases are TGTGCCAGCAGTCATAACATGAGGGAGCAGTACTTC.

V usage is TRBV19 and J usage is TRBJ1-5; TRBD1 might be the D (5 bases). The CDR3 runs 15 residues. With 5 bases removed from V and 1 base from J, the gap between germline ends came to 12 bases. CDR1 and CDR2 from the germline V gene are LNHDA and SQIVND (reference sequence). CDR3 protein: CASSWGVGSNQPQHF. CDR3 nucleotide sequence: TGTGCCAGTAGTTGGGGGGTAGGAAGCAATCAGCCCCAGCATTTT.

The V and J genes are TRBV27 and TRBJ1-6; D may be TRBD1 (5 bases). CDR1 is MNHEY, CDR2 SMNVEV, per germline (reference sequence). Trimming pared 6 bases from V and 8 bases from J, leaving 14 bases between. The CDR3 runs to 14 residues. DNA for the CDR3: TGTGCCAGCAGCCCGGGACTAGGGGATTCACCCCTCCACTTT. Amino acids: CASSPGLGDSPLHF.

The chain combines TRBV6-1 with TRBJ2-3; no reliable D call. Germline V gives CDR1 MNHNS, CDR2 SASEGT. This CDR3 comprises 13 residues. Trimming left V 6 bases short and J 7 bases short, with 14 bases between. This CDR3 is CASRARAEHTQYF. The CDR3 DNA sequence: TGTGCCAGCAGGGCCCGTGCAGAACATACGCAGTATTTT.

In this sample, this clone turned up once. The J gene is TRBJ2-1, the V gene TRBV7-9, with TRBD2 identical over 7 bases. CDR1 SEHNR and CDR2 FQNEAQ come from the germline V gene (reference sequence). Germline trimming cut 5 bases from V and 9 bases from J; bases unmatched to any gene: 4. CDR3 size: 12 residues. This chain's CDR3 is CASSLGGIEQFF. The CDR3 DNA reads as TGTGCCAGCAGCCTGGGGGGGATTGAGCAGTTCTTC.